These 8 T cell receptor beta chains were sequenced from one sample in a study of blood T cell repertoires in COVID-19. Clones were read by immunoSEQ multiplex PCR, and TCRdb kept only the in-frame ones, dropping some. Of 85,000 to 100,000 clones in the sample, roughly 86% were seen once. Sequencing was carried out using peripheral blood. These receptors originate from a woman aged 55-70 years in a cohort sampled during active or convalescent COVID-19.

V is TRBV4-1 and J is TRBJ1-4; D not resolved. Germline V gene data show CDR1 as MGHRA and CDR2 as YSYEKL. The CDR3 is 14 residues long. The germline V and J ends were trimmed by 0 bases and 8 bases, with 10 bases remaining between them. The CDR3 loop is CASSQDRHPEKLFF. In nucleotides, the CDR3 is TGCGCCAGCAGCCAAGACCGACACCCCGAAAAACTGTTTTTT.

This chain joins TRBV7-9 and TRBJ2-2, with 8 positions matching TRBD2. Trimming removed 5 bases from V and 6 bases from J; junction bases left unmatched: 17. This CDR3 is built from 18 residues. Per the germline V gene, CDR1 is SEHNR and CDR2 is FQNEAQ (reference sequence). The chain's CDR3 is CASSRRGLAGTRSGELFF. The CDR3 DNA is TGTGCCAGCAGCCGGCGGGGATTAGCGGGGACAAGGTCCGGGGAGCTGTTTTTT.

The chain links TRBV2 to TRBJ2-5; 14 nucleotides match TRBD2. The V gene's germline CDR1 is SNHLY and CDR2 FYNNEI. The CDR3 covers 16 residues. The V segment lost 5 bases and the J segment 5 bases; nucleotides outside the gene matches: 7. DNA of the CDR3: TGTGCCAGCAGTCTGACTAGCGGGGGGGCCGTGGAGACCCAGTACTTC. Translation: CASSLTSGGAVETQYF.

As to this clone: The same CDR3 arises from other DNA sequences in this sample as well. The chain uses TRBV6-1 and TRBJ1-2; 7 nucleotides match TRBD1. V shed 3 bases and J 3 bases; nucleotides not matched to a gene: 1. Germline V gene data show CDR1 as MNHNS and CDR2 as SASEGT. This CDR3 comprises 13 residues. CDR3 amino acids: CASSEQGDYGYTF. The CDR3 coding sequence is TGTGCCAGCAGTGAGCAGGGGGACTATGGCTACACCTTC.

The chain is built from TRBV21-1 and TRBJ1-3. TRBV21-1 is described as a pseudogene. The CDR3 totals 11 residues. CDR3 in amino acids: CASRFYGTIYF. In DNA form, the CDR3 reads TGTGCCAGTAGATTCTACGGCACCATATATTTT.

The chain has TRBV9 and TRBJ1-2; D is perhaps TRBD1 (5 bases). The length of the CDR3 is 13 residues. Trimming removed 4 bases from V and 4 bases from J, with 11 bases in between. Germline V gives CDR1 SGDLS, CDR2 YYNGEE. CDR3 sequence (DNA): TGTGCCAGCAGCTTACAGGAATCCTATGGCTACACCTTC. This translates into CASSLQESYGYTF.

The gene calls are TRBV24-1 and TRBJ1-4, with D perhaps TRBD1 (5 bases). Germline V gives CDR1 KGHDR, CDR2 SFDVKD. The CDR3 runs to 14 residues. V was clipped by 9 bases and J by 7 bases, with 17 bases between them. CDR3 DNA: TGTGCCACCCACCCTGGAGGGACGGCTGAAAAACTGTTTTTT. It specifies CATHPGGTAEKLFF.

The genes are TRBV5-4 and TRBJ1-2; perhaps TRBD1 as D (5 bases). CDR1 is SGHNT and CDR2 is YYREEE in the germline V gene (reference sequence). CDR3 length: 14 amino acids. V was cut by 1 base and J by 0 bases, with 7 bases left in between. CDR3 sequence: CASSLWTTNYGYTF. DNA for the CDR3: TGTGCCAGCAGCTTGTGGACAACTAACTATGGCTACACCTTC. Together with reference TRBV5-4 and TRBJ1-2, the CDR3 gives the full variable domain: ETGVTQSPTHLIKTRGQQVTLRCSSQSGHNTVSWYQQALGQGPQFIFQYYREEENGRGNFPPRFSGLQFPNYSSELNVNALELDDSALYLCASSLWTTNYGYTFGSGTRLTVV.